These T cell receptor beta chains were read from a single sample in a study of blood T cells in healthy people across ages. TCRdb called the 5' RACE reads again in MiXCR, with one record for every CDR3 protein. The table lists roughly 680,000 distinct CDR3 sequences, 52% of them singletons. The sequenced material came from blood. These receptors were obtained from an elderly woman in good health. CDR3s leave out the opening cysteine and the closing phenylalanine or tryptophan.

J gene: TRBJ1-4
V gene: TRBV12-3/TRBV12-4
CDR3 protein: ASRMGQAEKLF

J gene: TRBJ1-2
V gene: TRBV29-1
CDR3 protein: SVGLADGYT

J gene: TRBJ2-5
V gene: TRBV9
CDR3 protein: ASSRRLAGAETQY

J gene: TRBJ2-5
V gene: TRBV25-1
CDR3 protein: ASSALQREY

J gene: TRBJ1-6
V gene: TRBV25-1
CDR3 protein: ASSRGHNSPLH

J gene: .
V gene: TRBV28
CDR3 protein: ASSLGAGVFDEQY

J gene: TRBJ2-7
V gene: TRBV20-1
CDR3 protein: SAREPAPLAYEQY

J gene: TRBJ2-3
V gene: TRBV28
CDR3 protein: ASSPVGHFGTDTQY

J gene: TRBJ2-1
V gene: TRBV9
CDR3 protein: ASSVRASGSPGGEQF

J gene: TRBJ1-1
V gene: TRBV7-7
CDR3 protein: ASSFNKNTEAF

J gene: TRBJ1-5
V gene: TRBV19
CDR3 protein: ASSTQAGTNNQPQH

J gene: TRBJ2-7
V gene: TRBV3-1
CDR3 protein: ASSPDPLMVYEQY

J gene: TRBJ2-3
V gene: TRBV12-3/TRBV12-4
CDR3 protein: ASCLTSGGIQDTQY

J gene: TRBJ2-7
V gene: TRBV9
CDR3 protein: ASSVRGLAGEQY

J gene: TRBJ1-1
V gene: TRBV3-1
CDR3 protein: ASSQDNKISNTEAF

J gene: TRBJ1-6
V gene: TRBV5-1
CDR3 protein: ASSSGRTGGHSPLH

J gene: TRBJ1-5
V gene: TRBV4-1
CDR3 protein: VSSQDGQFGVRH

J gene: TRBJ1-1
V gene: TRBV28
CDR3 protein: ASSLAGRAEAF

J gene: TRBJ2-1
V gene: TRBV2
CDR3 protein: ASSDSGISYNEQF

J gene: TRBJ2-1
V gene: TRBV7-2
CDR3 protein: ASSRRVSTSAYNEQF

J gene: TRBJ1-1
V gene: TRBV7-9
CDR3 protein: ASSNHASWDGTNTEAF

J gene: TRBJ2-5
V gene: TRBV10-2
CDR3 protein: ASSEANHQETQY